This T cell receptor beta chain is from a study of T cell responses to AZD1222 COVID-19 vaccine. Study results and limitations: Researchers took repertoire samples only after the peak T cell response had come. At 160-218 and 743-854, vaccine-associated CD4 TCRs were dominant, and they spanned spike.

In regard to this clone: Its antigen is unknown.

Generated by immunoSEQ multiplex PCR, the TCRdb table keeps only in-frame clones and is missing some. The table has about 140,000 clones, less than 95% seen once; the top ten hold about 5.9%. CDR3 length equals 13 residues. V gave up 5 bases and J gave up 3 bases, with 10 bases separating them. CDR1 is SGHDN, CDR2 FVKESK, per germline. Sequences were derived from peripheral blood, sampled 28 days after the second AZD1222 dose. The rearrangement joins TRBV14 to TRBJ1-2, with a tentative D call TRBD1 (5 bases). This clonotype was obtained from an adult who received the AZD1222 COVID-19 vaccine. In DNA, the CDR3 is TGTGCCAGCAGCAAAGGGGTTGACTATGGCTACACCTTC. Protein sequence: CASSKGVDYGYTF.